The entry below gives a single T cell receptor beta chain sequence along with its context. Its antigen remains unknown. This record belongs to a study of cytomegalovirus exposure and HLA in healthy donors. Study as a whole: T cells numbering around 180 million yielded some 100 million unique TCR beta sequences in an earlier analysis. A preliminary data release comprised roughly 80 million unique TCRs obtained from HLA-typed donors.

The donors, nominally healthy at sampling, likely had unrecorded immune exposures. With 60 Vbeta and 13 Jbeta primers, the PCR was carried out. Generated by immunoSEQ multiplex PCR, the TCRdb table keeps only in-frame clones and is missing some. The data hold 55,000 to 65,000 clones, with 85% observed a single time. General study results and limits: Later on, an analysis tied around 17,000 TCR beta sequences to HLA alleles at 0.05 false discovery rate.

Germline V gives CDR1 MDHEN, CDR2 SYDVKM. The CDR3 is made up of 15 amino acids. V dropped 8 bases and J dropped 7 bases, with 23 bases sitting between them. The chain carries TRBV28 and TRBJ2-5; perhaps TRBD2 as D (5 bases). This TCR was sampled from a female donor in good health and CMV-seronegative. The sequenced sample was PBMCs. The CDR3 region has the DNA TGTGCCAGCTCTCCTCGGCGGGCCACTTTAGCGACCCAGTACTTC. Translation gives CASSPRRATLATQYF. Filled out from reference TRBV28 and TRBJ2-5, the complete variable domain reads DVKVTQSSRYLVKRTGEKVFLECVQDMDHENMFWYRQDPGLGLRLIYFSYDVKMKEKGDIPEGYSVSREKKERFSLILESASTNQTSMYLCASSPRRATLATQYFGPGTRLLVL.